The 25 T cell receptor beta chains in this list originate from one sample, sequenced in a study of metastatic and nonmetastatic thyroid tumors. TCRdb reassembled clones from the PCR reads with MiXCR. Here the sample spans 30,000 to 35,000 clones, about 15% being singletons. Each patient came to thyroid surgery without any prior treatment (of any kind). The specimen sequenced was blood. The receptor source for this set is a male donor with papillary thyroid cancer or a benign thyroid nodule (not recorded which). Some clones in this sample may be carry-over from other donors' samples.

This clone occurred many times. J is TRBJ1-1 and V is TRBV18; 9 positions agree with TRBD1. Germline CDR1 KGHSH, CDR2 LQKENI. The V segment lost 3 bases and the J segment 8 bases; nucleotides outside the gene matches: 10. This CDR3 contains 15 residues. The CDR3 loop reads CASSPTGTGNVEAFF. CDR3 DNA sequence: TGTGCCAGCTCACCGACGGGGACAGGGAATGTAGAAGCTTTCTTT.

This clone was observed at least ten times. The chain has TRBV18 and TRBJ2-7; D possibly matches TRBD1 or TRBD2 (5 bases each). Germline V gene sequence: CDR1 KGHSH, CDR2 LQKENI. This CDR3 comprises 13 residues. V was cut by 2 bases and J by 7 bases, with 12 bases left in between. CDR3 nucleotide sequence: TGTGCCAGCTCACCAGGGACCAGTCGGGAGCAGTACTTC. This translates into CASSPGTSREQYF.

This clone was found many times. The rearrangement joins TRBV11-2 to TRBJ2-3; D ambiguous. The CDR3 has 15 amino acids. Germline CDR1 SGHAT, CDR2 FQNNGV. Trimming removed 3 bases at V and 2 bases at J, with 12 bases between. The CDR3 spells CASSFNSLNTDTQYF. DNA of the CDR3: TGTGCCAGCAGCTTTAACAGCTTAAACACAGATACGCAGTATTTT.

This chain joins TRBV20-1 and TRBJ2-7; 13 nucleotides align to TRBD2. J lost 2 bases, V lost 8 bases, and 3 bases had no gene match. Per the germline V gene, CDR1 is DFQATT and CDR2 is SNEGSKA (reference sequence). The CDR3 has 13 amino acids. The CDR3 loop reads CSTGTSGAYEQYF. CDR3 sequence (DNA): TGCAGTACAGGGACTAGCGGGGCCTACGAGCAGTACTTC.

The chain carries TRBV12-3 or TRBV12-4 and TRBJ1-4; D possibly corresponds to TRBD1 (5 bases). Trimming took off 5 bases at V and 10 bases at J, with 14 bases between the two ends. The CDR3 consists of 13 residues. The CDR3, as DNA: TGTGCCAGCAGTATGGACAAGGCCGGAAAACTGTTTTTT. Residues: CASSMDKAGKLFF.

This chain links TRBV27 with TRBJ1-2; tentative D call: TRBD1 (5 bases). Germline values: CDR1 MNHEY, CDR2 SMNVEV (reference sequence). The V and J ends lost 1 base and 2 bases respectively, with 11 bases between them. There are 15 residues in the CDR3. CDR3 nucleotides: TGTGCCAGCAGTTTATACCCCGACAGCAACTATGGCTACACCTTC. Its translation: CASSLYPDSNYGYTF.

Concerning this clone: One end of the junction fails to match germline, which may point to a read error. The CDR3 loop is CPSSIKVVGEQFF. CDR3 coding DNA: TGTCCCAGTAGTATAAAAGTGGTCGGTGAGCAGTTCTTC. The chain uses TRBV19 and TRBJ2-1, with unresolved D. The CDR3 runs 13 residues. The germline gives CDR1 LNHDA, CDR2 SQIVND (reference sequence). Supplemented by reference TRBV19 and TRBJ2-1, the full variable domain reads DGGITQSPKYLFRKEGQNVTLSCEQNLNHDAMYWYRQDPGQGLRLIYYSQIVNDFQKGDIAEGYSVSREKKESFPLTVTSAQKNPTAFYLCPSSIKVVGEQFFGPGTRLTVL.

This clone has ten or more counts. V usage is TRBV5-6 and J usage is TRBJ2-3; 13 nucleotides agree with TRBD2. Germline lookup yields CDR1 SGHDT and CDR2 YYEEEE. CDR3 length: 15 amino acids. Trimming at V came to 5 bases and at J to 3 bases, leaving 3 bases not matched to a gene. CDR3 region: CASRKLAGGTDTQYF. The CDR3 DNA sequence: TGTGCCAGCAGAAAACTAGCGGGAGGGACAGATACGCAGTATTTT. Supplemented by reference TRBV5-6 and TRBJ2-3, the full variable domain reads DAGVTQSPTHLIKTRGQQVTLRCSPKSGHDTVSWYQQALGQGPQFIFQYYEEEERQRGNFPDRFSGHQFPNYSSELNVNALLLGDSALYLCASRKLAGGTDTQYFGPGTRLTVL.

The chain links TRBV20-1 to TRBJ1-5; TRBD1 matches at 8 bases. Trimming cost V 6 bases and J 3 bases; bases outside gene matches: 13. The CDR3 loop spans 16 amino acids. Germline assignment: CDR1 DFQATT and CDR2 SNEGSKA (reference sequence). CDR3 loop: CSATILDRDNNQPQHF. Here the CDR3 DNA reads TGCAGTGCCACCATCTTGGACAGGGACAACAATCAGCCCCAGCATTTT.

This clone was counted at least ten times. V is TRBV4-2 and J is TRBJ2-1, with unresolved D. This CDR3 comprises 15 residues. CDR1 is LGHNA and CDR2 is YNFKEQ in the germline V gene. V was cut by 0 bases and J by 0 bases, with 6 bases left in between. The CDR3 DNA reads as TGTGCCAGCAGCCAAGAACTAAGCTCCTACAATGAGCAGTTCTTC. Protein sequence: CASSQELSSYNEQFF.

Comment on this clone: A read error may be the cause here, since a much bigger clone is one base away. The chain links TRBV20-1 to TRBJ2-3; D is unclear. The DNA end favors TRBJ1-5, so the J call may be wrong. Germline assignment: CDR1 DFQATT and CDR2 SNEGSKA (reference sequence). This CDR3 is 14 amino acids long. The CDR3 here is CSARGGWSTDTQHF. The CDR3 nucleotides are TGCAGTGCTAGAGGAGGGTGGAGCACAGATACGCAGCATTTT.

The chain combines TRBV13 with TRBJ1-1; D is unclear. Trimming took 5 bases from V and 6 from J, leaving 7 bases between them. This CDR3 has 11 residues. Germline V gene data show CDR1 as PRHDT and CDR2 as FYEKMQ (reference sequence). The CDR3 DNA is TGTGCCAGCAGCGTCCAGGCTGAAGCTTTCTTT. Residues: CASSVQAEAFF.

This clone was seen at least ten times. The chain carries TRBV19 and TRBJ2-7; no clear D. The germline V and J ends were trimmed by 1 base and 10 bases, with 8 bases remaining between them. CDR1 is LNHDA and CDR2 is SQIVND in the germline V gene (reference sequence). The CDR3 has 11 residues. The CDR3 DNA follows: TGTGCCAGTAGTATAGGCACACGACAGTACTTC. Encoded protein: CASSIGTRQYF.

This clone was counted many times. The chain is built from TRBV6-6 and TRBJ2-5, with D maybe TRBD2 (6 bases). Trimming shortened V by 2 bases and J by 2 bases, and 12 bases separated the two germline ends. The length of the CDR3 is 15 residues. Germline V gives CDR1 MNHNY, CDR2 SVGAGI (reference sequence). CDR3 in amino acids: CASSYAAGKQETQYF. The CDR3 nucleotides are TGTGCCAGCAGTTACGCCGCGGGAAAACAAGAGACCCAGTACTTC.

V and J are TRBV5-4 and TRBJ2-5, with 11 bases identical to TRBD1. Germline V gene data show CDR1 as SGHNT and CDR2 as YYREEE (reference sequence). The V and J ends lost 0 bases and 7 bases, in that order; junction bases with no gene match: 11. The CDR3 runs to 17 residues. The CDR3 coding sequence is TGTGCCAGCAGCTTGGGGACAGGGGGCCAACCGGGAGCGACCCAGTACTTC. It encodes CASSLGTGGQPGATQYF.

This clone was found once. The J gene is TRBJ2-1, the V gene TRBV7-3; tentatively, D is TRBD2 (5 bases). The V end lost 7 bases, the J end lost 7 bases, and 14 bases lay between the germline ends. The CDR3 length is 13 residues. Germline CDR1 SGHTA, CDR2 FQGTGA. DNA for the CDR3: TGTGCCAGCATTTCGGACTGGTCTAATGAGCAGTTCTTC. This gives the protein CASISDWSNEQFF. Filled out from reference TRBV7-3 and TRBJ2-1, the complete variable domain reads GAGVSQTPSNKVTEKGKYVELRCDPISGHTALYWYRQSLGQGPEFLIYFQGTGAADDSGLPNDRFFAVRPEGSVSTLKIQRTERGDSAVYLCASISDWSNEQFFGPGTRLTVL.

The chain links TRBV4-1 to TRBJ1-2, with D unclear. Trimming stripped 0 bases from V and 2 bases from J, with 7 bases between. CDR1 is MGHRA and CDR2 is YSYEKL in the germline V gene. CDR3 length equals 14 residues. CDR3 DNA: TGCGCCAGCAGCCAAGAAGTATGGAACTATGGCTACACCTTC. It specifies CASSQEVWNYGYTF.

Here the CDR3 reads CASSPRTGGTEAFF. CDR3 DNA: TGTGCCAGCAGTCCGCGGACAGGGGGCACTGAAGCTTTCTTT. V gene TRBV6-1 combines with J gene TRBJ1-1; 10 bases agree with TRBD1. The CDR3 covers 14 residues. V shed 5 bases, J shed 4 bases, and the junction held 4 bases outside the gene matches. Germline loops: CDR1 MNHNS, CDR2 SASEGT.

This clone was counted a few times. The V call is TRBV6-1, the J call TRBJ2-7, with 8 bases identical to TRBD1. V gave up 10 bases and J gave up 0 bases; unmatched junction bases: 17. CDR1 MNHNS and CDR2 SASEGT come from the germline V gene. The CDR3 totals 17 residues. The CDR3 DNA reads TGTGCCATCAGGAGCCAGGGGGCCCTTTTTAGCTCCTACGAGCAGTACTTC. This sequence encodes CAIRSQGALFSSYEQYF.

This clone has at least ten counts. The V call is TRBV29-1, the J call TRBJ2-1; 9 nucleotides align to TRBD1. V lost 6 bases and J lost 6; bases outside the gene matches: 9. The CDR3 consists of 14 residues. Germline V lookup: CDR1 SQVTM, CDR2 ANQGSEA. CDR3 nucleotides: TGCAGCGTATCACCGGGACAGGGTGGCAATGAGCAGTTCTTC. This gives the protein CSVSPGQGGNEQFF.

With regard to this clone: This may be a read error, as it is one base from a much larger clone. V gene TRBV5-1 combines with J gene TRBJ2-5, with TRBD1 identical over 8 bases. The CDR3 is 13 amino acids. Germline V gene sequence: CDR1 SGHRS, CDR2 YFSETQ. The J segment lost 3 bases and the V segment lost 7 bases, leaving 5 bases of the junction unmatched. CDR3 bases: TGCGCCAGCGGCTGGGACAGGAAAGAGACCCAGTACTTC. Protein product: CASGWDRKETQYF.

This clone was seen at least ten times. The V and J genes are TRBV2 and TRBJ1-4; perhaps TRBD1 as D (5 bases). V was clipped by 5 bases and J by 0 bases, with 10 bases between them. CDR1 and CDR2 (germline): SNHLY, FYNNEI. CDR3 length: 15 amino acids. The CDR3, as DNA: TGTGCCAGCAGTTTAGGGACCGCAACTAATGAAAAACTGTTTTTT. It encodes CASSLGTATNEKLFF.

In its sample, this clone was seen many times. This chain uses TRBV4-3 with TRBJ1-3, with no clear D. V was shortened by 1 base and J by 4 bases, with 11 bases between the two germline ends. CDR1 LGHNA and CDR2 YSLEER come from the germline V gene. The CDR3 loop spans 15 amino acids. Written as DNA, the CDR3 is TGCGCCAGCAGCCAAGGGGTTCGAAGGGGAAACACCATATATTTT. This gives the protein CASSQGVRRGNTIYF.

There are many counts of this clone. This sample also contains other DNA sequences that code for the same CDR3. The V call is TRBV25-1, the J call TRBJ2-3, with a possible D match to TRBD1 (6 bases). Trimming took off 3 bases at V and 1 base at J, with 17 bases between the two ends. The germline V gene has CDR1 MGHDK and CDR2 SYGVNS. The CDR3 loop spans 17 amino acids. The CDR3 loop is CASSEMTKGGGTDTQYF. The CDR3 DNA reads as TGTGCCAGCAGTGAGATGACAAAAGGGGGAGGCACAGATACGCAGTATTTT.

This clone showed up many times. The chain couples TRBV30 to TRBJ2-5; perhaps TRBD2 as D (6 bases). Germline assignment: CDR1 GTSNPN and CDR2 SVGIG (reference sequence). The CDR3 consists of 14 residues. The V end lost 4 bases, the J end lost 4 bases, and 16 bases lay between the germline ends. CDR3 loop: CAWKTSLAVETQYF. The CDR3 DNA sequence: TGTGCCTGGAAAACCTCACTAGCAGTAGAGACCCAGTACTTC.